This T cell receptor beta chain stems from a study of cytomegalovirus exposure and HLA in healthy donors. In germline, CDR1 is MGHRA, CDR2 YSYEKL. V lost 0 bases, J lost 1 base, and 7 bases stayed unmatched. This CDR3 has 18 residues. A multiplex PCR was run with 60 Vbeta primers and 13 Jbeta primers. Sequenced by immunoSEQ multiplex PCR; TCRdb stores in-frame clones only, minus some. The sample has over 150,000 clones, 70% to 80% seen once. This sequence was found in a woman between 55 and 75 years old in good health and CMV-seropositive. The chain joins TRBV4-1 to TRBJ2-1; 9 bases are a match to TRBD2. The sample consisted of PBMCs. In DNA, the CDR3 is TGCGCCAGCAGCCAAGATGAATATAGCGGGAGTTCCTACAATGAGCAGTTCTTC. Translated: CASSQDEYSGSSYNEQFF.